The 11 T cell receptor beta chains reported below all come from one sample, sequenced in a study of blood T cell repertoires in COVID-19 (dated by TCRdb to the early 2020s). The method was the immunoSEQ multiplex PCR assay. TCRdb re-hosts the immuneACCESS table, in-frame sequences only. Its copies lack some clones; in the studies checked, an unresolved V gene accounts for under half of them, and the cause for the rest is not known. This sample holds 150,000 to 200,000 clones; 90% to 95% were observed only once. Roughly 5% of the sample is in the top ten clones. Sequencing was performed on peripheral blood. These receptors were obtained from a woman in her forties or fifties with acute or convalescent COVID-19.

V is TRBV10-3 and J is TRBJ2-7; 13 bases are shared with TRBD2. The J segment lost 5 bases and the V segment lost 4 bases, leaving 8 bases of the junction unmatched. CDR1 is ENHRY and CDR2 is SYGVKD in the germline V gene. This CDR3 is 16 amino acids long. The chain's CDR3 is CAISVALLAGGDEQYF. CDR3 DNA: TGTGCCATCAGTGTCGCCTTACTAGCGGGAGGGGACGAGCAGTACTTC.

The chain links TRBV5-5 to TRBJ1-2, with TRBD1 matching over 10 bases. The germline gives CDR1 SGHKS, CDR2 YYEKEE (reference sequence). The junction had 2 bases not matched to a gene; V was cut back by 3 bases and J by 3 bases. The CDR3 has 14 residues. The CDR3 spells CASSSGTGDYGYTF. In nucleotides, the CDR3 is TGTGCCAGCAGCTCCGGGACAGGGGACTATGGCTACACCTTC.

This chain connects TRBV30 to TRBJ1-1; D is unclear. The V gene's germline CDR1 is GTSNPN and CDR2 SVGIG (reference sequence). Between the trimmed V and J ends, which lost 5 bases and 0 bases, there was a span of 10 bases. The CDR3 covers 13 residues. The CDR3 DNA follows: TGTGCCTGGGGGCAGGTTCTGAACACTGAAGCTTTCTTT. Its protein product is CAWGQVLNTEAFF.

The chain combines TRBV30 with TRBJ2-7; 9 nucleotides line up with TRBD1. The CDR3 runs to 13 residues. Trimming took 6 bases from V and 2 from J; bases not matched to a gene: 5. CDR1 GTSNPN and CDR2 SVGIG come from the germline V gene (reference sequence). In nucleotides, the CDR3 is TGTGCCTGCCTTGGGACAGGGACCTACGAGCAGTACTTC. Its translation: CACLGTGTYEQYF.

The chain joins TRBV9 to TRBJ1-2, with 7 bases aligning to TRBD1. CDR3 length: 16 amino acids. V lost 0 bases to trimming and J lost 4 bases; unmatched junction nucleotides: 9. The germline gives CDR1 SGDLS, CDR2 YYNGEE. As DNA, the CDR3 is TGTGCCAGCAGCGTAGCTCCGACAGGGAGTTCCTATGGCTACACCTTC. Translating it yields CASSVAPTGSSYGYTF. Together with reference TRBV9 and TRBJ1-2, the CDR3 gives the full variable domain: DSGVTQTPKHLITATGQRVTLRCSPRSGDLSVYWYQQSLDQGLQFLIQYYNGEERAKGNILERFSAQQFPDLHSELNLSSLELGDSALYFCASSVAPTGSSYGYTFGSGTRLTVV.

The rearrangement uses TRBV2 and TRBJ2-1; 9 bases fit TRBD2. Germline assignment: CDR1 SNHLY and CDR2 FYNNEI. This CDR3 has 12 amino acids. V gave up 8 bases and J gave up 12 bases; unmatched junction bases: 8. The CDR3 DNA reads TGTGCCAGCGGCCGGACTAGCGAGGGGCAGTTCTTC. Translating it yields CASGRTSEGQFF.

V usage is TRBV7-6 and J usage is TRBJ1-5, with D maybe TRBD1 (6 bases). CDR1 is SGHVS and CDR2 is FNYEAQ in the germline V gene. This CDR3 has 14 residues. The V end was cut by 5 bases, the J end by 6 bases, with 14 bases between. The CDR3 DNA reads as TGTGCCAGCAGCCCACAGGGTATGGGTCAGCCCCAGCATTTT. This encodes CASSPQGMGQPQHF.

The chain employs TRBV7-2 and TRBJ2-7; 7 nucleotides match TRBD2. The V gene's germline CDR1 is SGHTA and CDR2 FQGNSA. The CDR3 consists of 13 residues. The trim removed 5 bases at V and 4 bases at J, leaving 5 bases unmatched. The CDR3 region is CASSGAGVYEQYF. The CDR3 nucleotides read TGTGCCAGCAGCGGGGCGGGAGTGTACGAGCAGTACTTC.

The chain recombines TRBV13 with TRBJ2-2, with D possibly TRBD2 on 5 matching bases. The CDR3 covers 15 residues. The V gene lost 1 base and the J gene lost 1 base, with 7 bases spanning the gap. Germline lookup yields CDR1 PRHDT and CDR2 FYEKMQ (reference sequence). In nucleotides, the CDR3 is TGTGCCAGCAGCTTAGATCGGGGGAACACCGGGGAGCTGTTTTTT. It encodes CASSLDRGNTGELFF.

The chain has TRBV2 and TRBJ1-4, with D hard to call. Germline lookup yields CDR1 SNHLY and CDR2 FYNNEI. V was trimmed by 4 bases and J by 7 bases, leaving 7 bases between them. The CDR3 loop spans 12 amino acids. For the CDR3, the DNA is TGTGCCAGCAGTGTAGAGAGTGAAAAACTGTTTTTT. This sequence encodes CASSVESEKLFF.

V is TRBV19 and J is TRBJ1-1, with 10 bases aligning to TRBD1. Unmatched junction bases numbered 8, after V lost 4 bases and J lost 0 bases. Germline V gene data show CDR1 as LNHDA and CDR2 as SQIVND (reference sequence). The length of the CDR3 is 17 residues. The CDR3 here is CASSTRGTGDLNTEAFF. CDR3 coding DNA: TGTGCCAGTAGTACCAGGGGGACAGGGGACTTGAACACTGAAGCTTTCTTT.